Listed below are T cell receptor beta chains from one sample, sequenced in a study of T-cell reconstitution after alpha-beta-depleted transplantation in children. TCRdb passed the PCR reads through MiXCR, listing each CDR3 protein once. The sample contains some 200,000 distinct CDR3 sequences, about 6.4% of which appear only once. Sequences were derived from PBMCs from the stem cell graft donor, sampled from the stem cell graft. The source of these receptors is a human donor who donated a stem cell graft to a child with Wiskott-Aldrich syndrome. The CDR3 runs from the conserved cysteine through the conserved F or W. The D gene is left open where the match is weak. Clone size is given for some rows only: seen once, a few or many times, or a class if the clone is expanded.

j_call | clone_size | d_call | v_call | cdr3_aa | cdr3_nt
TRBJ2-6 | many | . | TRBV29-1 | CSVMINVLTF | TGCAGCGTTATGATCAACGTCCTGACTTTC
TRBJ1-5 | many | TRBD1 | TRBV20-1 | CSASSANLRGRSQPQHF | TGCAGTGCCTCCTCTGCCAACCTCAGGGGGCGCAGCCAGCCCCAGCATTTT
TRBJ2-3 | many | . | TRBV20-1 | CSPRGGDTDTQYF | TGCAGCCCAAGGGGGGGGGACACAGATACGCAGTATTTT
TRBJ2-1 | many | TRBD2 | TRBV5-1 | CASSFTSGGPIYNEQFF | TGCGCCAGCAGCTTCACTAGCGGGGGGCCCATTTACAATGAGCAGTTCTTC
TRBJ2-7 | . | TRBD1 | TRBV6-1 | CASSPPGTGVEQYF | TGTGCCAGCAGTCCACCCGGGACAGGGGTCGAGCAGTACTTC
TRBJ2-7 | many | . | TRBV3-1 | CASSLTWEDYEQYF | TGTGCCAGCAGCCTCACGTGGGAGGACTACGAGCAGTACTTC
TRBJ1-1 | many | . | TRBV13 | CASSLDHNTEAFF | TGTGCCAGCAGCTTAGACCACAACACTGAAGCTTTCTTT
TRBJ1-1 | many | . | TRBV15 | CATSRDEGYTEAFF | TGTGCCACCAGCAGAGATGAGGGGTACACTGAAGCTTTCTTT
TRBJ2-1 | many | . | TRBV20-1 | CSAGTEQFF | TGCAGTGCTGGAACTGAGCAGTTCTTC
TRBJ1-2 | many | . | TRBV5-1 | CASSLERGGYTF | TGCGCCAGCAGCTTGGAACGGGGGGGCTACACCTTC